Included here is one T cell receptor beta chain sequence, with context. Per the original methods: Amplifying reference gene primers gave estimates of nucleated cell counts. Produced via immunoSEQ multiplex PCR; TCRdb's table is partial and in-frame only. V, J and clone size are taken as reported in that table, and D and trimming were inferred from the DNA itself. The sample records approximately 240,000 clones, around 80% being singletons. The source of the sample is a study of blood T cell repertoires in COVID-19. On the study more broadly: Specimens from acute and convalescent COVID-19 originated in the United States, Italy and Spain. In each case, the material was cDNA or gDNA derived from T cells, B-cell-depleted T cells, or PBMCs.

Sequencing input: peripheral blood. The sequence was obtained from a woman older than 75 with active or convalescent COVID-19.

The CDR3 DNA is TGCGCCAGCAGCCCGGGCGTATCAGGGGAAAACATTCAGTACTTC. Its protein is CASSPGVSGENIQYF. This chain connects TRBV5-1 to TRBJ2-4, with a weak D call TRBD1 (6 bases). The CDR3 has 15 amino acids. Trimming took 4 bases from V and 5 from J, leaving 16 bases between them. Germline V gene sequence: CDR1 SGHRS, CDR2 YFSETQ.